The 30 T cell receptor beta chains listed next were all sequenced from one sample in a study of Graves' ophthalmopathy and Graves' hyperthyroidism. CDR3 regions of TCR beta were amplified from RNA transcripts. Following a first-round RT-PCR that used HTBI primers, a second-round multiplex PCR was carried out. TCRdb fed the multiplex PCR reads into MiXCR, producing one record per CDR3 protein. The sample has 400,000 to 450,000 distinct CDR3 sequences, roughly 21% seen once. Material: peripheral blood. The receptor set was obtained from a woman under 30 with stable Graves' hyperthyroidism.

About this clonotype: Since a much larger clone is just one base distant, this may be a read error. J is TRBJ1-6 and V is TRBV12-3 or TRBV12-4, with D perhaps matching TRBD1 (5 bases). The length of the CDR3 is 14 residues. Trimming took off 5 bases at V and 7 bases at J, with 12 bases between the two ends. The CDR3, as DNA: TGTGCCAGCAGTCGGGCAGGGTGGAATTCACCCCTCCACTTT. This sequence encodes CASSRAGWNSPLHF.

This clonotype has a count of ten or more. The chain employs TRBV4-3 and TRBJ2-5, with 8 bases that match TRBD2. The CDR3 runs 16 residues. The ends lost 1 base at V and 1 base at J; junction bases unmatched: 5. Germline-derived CDR1 and CDR2 are LGHNA and YSLEER. In DNA form, the CDR3 reads TGCGCCAGCAGCCAAGGGACTAGCTTCTTCCAAGAGACCCAGTACTTC. Translating gives CASSQGTSFFQETQYF.

The chain recombines TRBV28 with TRBJ2-5; the D gene is possibly TRBD2 (6 bases). Germline loops: CDR1 MDHEN, CDR2 SYDVKM. The CDR3 extends over 15 amino acids. The ends were cut back, 3 bases at V and 2 bases at J, with 13 bases in the middle. CDR3 bases: TGTGCCAGCAGTTTTGTTGCGGGGATTCAAGAGACCCAGTACTTC. Translated, it gives CASSFVAGIQETQYF.

This clonotype came up many times. This chain uses TRBV19 with TRBJ1-1; no definite D call. Germline V gives CDR1 LNHDA, CDR2 SQIVND (reference sequence). V was clipped by 7 bases and J by 0 bases, with 15 bases between them. The CDR3 sequence is 15 residues long. CDR3 coding DNA: TGTGCCAGTAATCCCAGCTCGGCTTTGAACACTGAAGCTTTCTTT. It specifies CASNPSSALNTEAFF.

Worth noting for this clonotype: Germline and junction disagree at one end, which may indicate a read error. The rearrangement links TRBV2 to TRBJ1-3; D is ambiguous. Per germline, CDR1 SNHLY and CDR2 FYNNEI. The CDR3 loop spans 13 amino acids. CDR3 sequence reads: CASRTNSGNTIYF. CDR3 coding DNA: TGTGCCAGCAGGACAAACTCTGGAAACACTATATATTTT.

This clonotype has a count of ten or more. The chain is built from TRBV28 and TRBJ2-7; a possible D gene is TRBD2 (5 bases). The V end was cut by 3 bases, the J end by 7 bases, with 13 bases between. The CDR3 has 13 amino acids. Germline loops: CDR1 MDHEN, CDR2 SYDVKM. CDR3 in amino acids: CASSFGVWEEQYF. Here the CDR3 DNA reads TGTGCCAGCAGTTTTGGGGTGTGGGAGGAGCAGTACTTC.

This clonotype occurred many times. V gene TRBV4-1 combines with J gene TRBJ2-5, with 10 bases that match TRBD2. The CDR3 runs 16 residues. After removal of 1 base from V and 5 bases from J, the junction contained 7 bases not matched to a gene. CDR1 and CDR2 (germline): MGHRA, YSYEKL. This chain's CDR3 is CASSQGLAGAMETQYF. DNA of the CDR3: TGCGCCAGCAGCCAAGGGCTAGCGGGGGCGATGGAGACCCAGTACTTC.

This clonotype has a count of ten or more. This rearrangement joins TRBV2 to TRBJ2-7, with D perhaps TRBD1 (6 bases). Germline V gene data show CDR1 as SNHLY and CDR2 as FYNNEI. V was clipped by 5 bases and J by 0 bases, with 11 bases between them. This CDR3 is 14 amino acids long. CDR3: CASSSDRSSYEQYF. As DNA, the CDR3 is TGTGCCAGCAGTTCCGACAGGAGCTCCTACGAGCAGTACTTC.

In its sample, this clonotype was seen many times. The rearrangement uses TRBV20-1 and TRBJ1-5, with D possibly matching TRBD1 (6 bases). V was clipped by 3 bases and J by 1 base, with 10 bases between them. CDR3 size: 14 residues. The V gene's germline CDR1 is DFQATT and CDR2 SNEGSKA (reference sequence). CDR3 coding DNA: TGCAGTGCTAGTCAGGGGATAAGCAATCAGCCCCAGCATTTT. Protein product: CSASQGISNQPQHF.

This clonotype showed up many times. The rearrangement uses TRBV2 and TRBJ2-7; maybe TRBD2 (5 bases). Germline V gene lookup returns CDR1 SNHLY and CDR2 FYNNEI. The CDR3 consists of 11 residues. The V gene lost 7 bases and the J gene lost 7 bases, with 11 bases spanning the gap. CDR3 sequence: CASKMREEQYF. CDR3 bases: TGTGCCAGCAAAATGAGGGAAGAGCAGTACTTC.

The sample holds many counts of this clonotype. The rearrangement links TRBV12-3 or TRBV12-4 to TRBJ2-7; D unclear. The CDR3 extends over 13 amino acids. Trimming took off 1 base at V and 3 bases at J, with 7 bases between the two ends. As DNA, the CDR3 is TGTGCCAGCAGTTTAGTAGGCCACTACGAGCAGTACTTC. This gives the protein CASSLVGHYEQYF.

This clonotype was counted at least ten times. The chain links TRBV25-1 to TRBJ2-7; 7 positions agree with TRBD2. V was pared by 2 bases and J by 0 bases, with 4 bases of the junction left unmatched. Germline CDR1 is MGHDK and CDR2 is SYGVNS. CDR3 length: 15 residues. The CDR3 nucleotides read TGTGCCAGCAGTGAAGGTGCGGGAGTCTCCTACGAGCAGTACTTC. Encoded protein: CASSEGAGVSYEQYF.

The sample holds many counts of this clonotype. V usage is TRBV2 and J usage is TRBJ2-7, with 11 bases identical to TRBD2. The germline V gene encodes CDR1 SNHLY and CDR2 FYNNEI. This CDR3 contains 14 residues. The J segment lost 7 bases and the V segment lost 3 bases, leaving 5 bases of the junction unmatched. CDR3 residues: CASSDGLAGGEQYF. The CDR3, as DNA: TGTGCCAGCAGTGACGGACTAGCGGGTGGGGAGCAGTACTTC.

This clonotype was detected ten times or more. The V and J genes are TRBV10-3 and TRBJ2-7; TRBD2 is a possible D gene (6 bases). Trimming cost V 7 bases and J 4 bases, with 17 bases left between them. The CDR3 totals 14 residues. Germline V gene lookup returns CDR1 ENHRY and CDR2 SYGVKD. CDR3 in amino acids: CAINREGLIYEQYF. The DNA for the CDR3 is TGTGCCATCAACCGAGAGGGACTCATATACGAGCAGTACTTC.

This clonotype was found many times. The chain recombines TRBV6-2 or TRBV6-3 with TRBJ2-2; D perhaps matches TRBD2 (5 bases). CDR3 size: 14 residues. The germline gives CDR1 MNHEY, CDR2 SVGEGT. Trimming took 8 bases from V and 3 from J, leaving 13 bases between them. Here the CDR3 DNA reads TGTGCCAGCCTAGGAGGAAGTTACACCGGGGAGCTGTTTTTT. This sequence encodes CASLGGSYTGELFF.

This clonotype was recorded at least ten times. This chain joins TRBV30 and TRBJ1-3; 10 bases align to TRBD1. After removal of 5 bases from V and 7 bases from J, the junction contained 8 bases not matched to a gene. Germline V CDR1 and CDR2: GTSNPN, SVGIG (reference sequence). This CDR3 is 14 amino acids long. DNA for the CDR3: TGTGCCTGGGACCCTGAGGGACAGGGGAACACCATATATTTT. Amino acid sequence: CAWDPEGQGNTIYF.

This clonotype was picked up many times. The J gene is TRBJ2-7, the V gene TRBV20-1, with D perhaps assigned TRBD1 or TRBD2 (5 bases each). Germline-derived CDR1 and CDR2 are DFQATT and SNEGSKA (reference sequence). V dropped 6 bases and J dropped 4 bases, with 13 bases sitting between them. The CDR3 covers 12 residues. Here the CDR3 DNA reads TGCAGTGCGGGGGTGGATAAATACGAGCAGTACTTC. Translated: CSAGVDKYEQYF.

This clonotype was observed many times. The chain links TRBV20-1 to TRBJ2-4; TRBD2 agrees at 7 bases. After removal of 1 base from V and 7 bases from J, the junction contained 7 bases not matched to a gene. CDR3 length: 14 amino acids. Germline V lookup: CDR1 DFQATT, CDR2 SNEGSKA (reference sequence). The DNA of the CDR3 is TGCAGTGCTAGAGGGCCCGGGGGGTGGAACATTCAGTACTTC. It yields the protein CSARGPGGWNIQYF.

This clonotype was seen repeatedly, ten times or more. The chain employs TRBV9 and TRBJ1-2; no clear D gene. CDR1 and CDR2 from the germline V gene are SGDLS and YYNGEE. Trimming took off 2 bases at V and 8 bases at J, with 10 bases between the two ends. The CDR3 has 12 residues. The CDR3 region is CASSVNEYGYTF. DNA for the CDR3: TGTGCCAGCAGCGTCAATGAGTACGGCTACACCTTC. Supplemented by reference TRBV9 and TRBJ1-2, the full variable domain reads DSGVTQTPKHLITATGQRVTLRCSPRSGDLSVYWYQQSLDQGLQFLIQYYNGEERAKGNILERFSAQQFPDLHSELNLSSLELGDSALYFCASSVNEYGYTFGSGTRLTVV.

This clonotype was picked up one time. The rearrangement links TRBV10-3 to TRBJ2-7; TRBD2 aligns across 8 bases. After removal of 0 bases from V and 7 bases from J, the junction contained 5 bases not matched to a gene. Germline-derived CDR1 and CDR2 are ENHRY and SYGVKD. The CDR3 is 14 residues long. This chain's CDR3 is CAISESSGGVEQYF. The CDR3, as DNA: TGTGCCATCAGTGAGTCAAGCGGGGGAGTGGAGCAGTACTTC.

This clonotype was recorded once. No conserved phenylalanine or tryptophan ends this CDR3, so it is likely a read error. The V and J genes are TRBV18 and TRBJ1-2, with 8 bases identical to TRBD1. The CDR3 contains 16 residues. J was trimmed by 4 bases and V by 3 bases; bases with no gene match: 10. The germline gives CDR1 KGHSH, CDR2 LQKENI. The CDR3: CASSPVPGQVSYGYTL. In DNA form, the CDR3 reads TGTGCCAGCTCACCCGTCCCGGGACAGGTTTCCTATGGCTACACCCTC.

The count of this clonotype is one. The chain's CDR3 is CATLNLWRGPYEQYF. CDR3 DNA: TGTGCCACCCTAAACCTGTGGCGGGGCCCCTACGAGCAGTACTTC. V is TRBV28 and J is TRBJ2-7; perhaps TRBD2 as D (6 bases). Trimming took 10 bases from V and 2 from J, leaving 21 bases between them. The CDR3 length is 15 residues. Germline CDR1 MDHEN, CDR2 SYDVKM.

This clonotype was picked up many times. The J gene is TRBJ2-7, the V gene TRBV30, with D hard to call. Trimming removed 8 bases at V and 0 bases at J, with 8 bases between. Germline CDR1 GTSNPN, CDR2 SVGIG (reference sequence). This CDR3 comprises 11 residues. The CDR3 spells CAGITSYEQYF. The CDR3 bases are TGTGCCGGGATAACCTCCTACGAGCAGTACTTC.

In this sample, this clonotype turned up a few times. The chain couples TRBV5-1 to TRBJ2-5; D is perhaps TRBD1 (5 bases). Trimming took off 3 bases at V and 2 bases at J, with 8 bases between the two ends. The germline V gene encodes CDR1 SGHRS and CDR2 YFSETQ. The CDR3 has 13 amino acids. The CDR3: CASSSYRQETQYF. CDR3 sequence (DNA): TGCGCCAGCAGCTCCTACAGGCAAGAGACCCAGTACTTC.

This clonotype was observed a handful of times. This sequence joins TRBV12-3 or TRBV12-4 and TRBJ1-1; D is ambiguous. This CDR3 has 14 amino acids. V lost 2 bases and J lost 1, with 8 bases in between. CDR3 amino acids: CASSLNGENTEAFF. CDR3 bases: TGTGCCAGCAGTTTAAACGGGGAGAACACTGAAGCTTTCTTT.

Notes on this clonotype: A read error may explain this, as a much larger clone is one base away. This sequence joins TRBV6-1 and TRBJ1-6; D might be TRBD1 (6 bases). There are 19 residues in the CDR3. Germline CDR1 MNHNS, CDR2 SASEGT. The CDR3 DNA follows: TGTGCCAGCAGGGGCGACAGGTCTTATGGGGGCTCCTATAATTCACACCTCCACTTT. Translation: CASRGDRSYGGSYNSHLHF.

This sequence joins TRBV15 and TRBJ2-5, with a tentative D call TRBD1 (6 bases). V was cut by 5 bases and J by 4 bases, with 17 bases left in between. CDR1 is LNHNV and CDR2 is YYDKDF in the germline V gene (reference sequence). This CDR3 region has 15 residues. DNA of the CDR3: TGTGCCACCAGCGCACAGGGTGGAGTGAGAGAGACCCAGTACTTC. Translation: CATSAQGGVRETQYF.

This rearrangement joins TRBV24-1 to TRBJ1-2, with unresolved D. Germline V gene lookup returns CDR1 KGHDR and CDR2 SFDVKD. Between the trimmed V and J ends, which lost 4 bases and 5 bases, there was a span of 10 bases. The CDR3 consists of 13 residues. For the CDR3, the DNA is TGTGCCACCAGTGAAGGGATTAGTTATGGCTACACCTTC. Protein: CATSEGISYGYTF.

The rearrangement uses TRBV12-3 or TRBV12-4 and TRBJ1-2; the D is unclear. The CDR3 is 13 amino acids. Between the trimmed V and J ends, which lost 4 bases and 6 bases, there was a span of 12 bases. This chain's CDR3 is CASSSTRTHGYTF. The CDR3 nucleotides are TGTGCCAGCAGTTCGACCCGCACTCATGGCTACACCTTC.

This clonotype has only one observation. This sequence joins TRBV12-3 or TRBV12-4 and TRBJ1-1; D call uncertain. The CDR3 has 12 amino acids. The V gene lost 3 bases and the J gene lost 3 bases, with 5 bases spanning the gap. The CDR3 nucleotides read TGTGCCAGCAGTTTTCGTTACACTGAAGCTTTCTTT. Protein product: CASSFRYTEAFF.